This T cell receptor beta chain was sequenced for a study of blood T cell repertoires in COVID-19. Overall study: Specimens from acute and convalescent COVID-19 originated in the United States, Italy and Spain. The analysed material was cDNA or gDNA that came from T cells, B-cell-depleted T cells, or PBMCs.

In the source study's methods: Reference gene primer amplification gave nucleated cell count estimates. The data were produced by immunoSEQ multiplex PCR, yet TCRdb's version contains in-frame clones alone and is incomplete. From that table come the V and J calls and clone size; the DNA was used to work out D and trimming. The table includes about 110,000 clones, around four fifths detected once. This sequence was found in a woman aged 65 to 85 with acute or convalescent COVID-19. Material for sequencing was peripheral blood.

The CDR3: CASSPVGQGDGYTF. In nucleotides, the CDR3 is TGTGCCAGCTCCCCCGTGGGACAGGGGGATGGCTACACCTTC. V is TRBV18 and J is TRBJ1-2; 11 bases line up with TRBD1. The CDR3 extends over 14 amino acids. Germline lookup yields CDR1 KGHSH and CDR2 LQKENI. V gave up 6 bases and J gave up 6 bases; unmatched junction bases: 6.